The 14 T cell receptor beta chains below all came from one sample that was sequenced in a study of control samples from healthy donors and cancer patients. TCRdb's table, derived via immunoSEQ multiplex PCR, lists solely in-frame clones and lacks some. Among some 79,000 clones listed, more than 75% were seen once. Source material: blood. The receptor set was obtained from a woman in her 50s in good health.

V gene TRBV6-4 combines with J gene TRBJ1-5; D uncertain. This CDR3 spans 15 amino acids. Germline assignment: CDR1 MRHNA and CDR2 SNTAGT. Trimming pared 4 bases from V and 5 bases from J, leaving 15 bases between. The CDR3 DNA follows: TGTGCCAGCAGTGGCATGGGAAGCGGAGATCAGCCCCAGCATTTT. This gives the protein CASSGMGSGDQPQHF.

V is TRBV6-5 and J is TRBJ2-3, with a tentative D call TRBD2 (6 bases). Trimming took 6 bases from V and 3 from J, leaving 10 bases between them. The CDR3 spans 13 residues. The germline V gene encodes CDR1 MNHEY and CDR2 SVGAGI. The CDR3 DNA follows: TGTGCCAGCAGCCCGACTAGAACAGATACGCAGTATTTT. Amino acid sequence: CASSPTRTDTQYF.

The count of this clone is one. This chain uses TRBV18 with TRBJ2-4; 10 bases align to TRBD1. This CDR3 region has 16 residues. Germline V CDR1 and CDR2: KGHSH, LQKENI. Trimming cost V 3 bases and J 6 bases; bases outside gene matches: 8. CDR3 in amino acids: CASSPTGTGVVNIQYF. Written as DNA, the CDR3 is TGTGCCAGCTCACCCACCGGGACAGGGGTGGTAAACATTCAGTACTTC. Based on the CDR3 plus reference TRBV18 and TRBJ2-4, the full variable domain is NAGVMQNPRHLVRRRGQEARLRCSPMKGHSHVYWYRQLPEEGLKFMVYLQKENIIDESGMPKERFSAEFPKEGPSILRIQQVVRGDSAAYFCASSPTGTGVVNIQYFGAGTRLSVL.

This chain links TRBV19 with TRBJ1-5; 8 positions agree with TRBD1. The length of the CDR3 is 15 residues. Germline assignment: CDR1 LNHDA and CDR2 SQIVND (reference sequence). The trim removed 5 bases at V and 1 base at J, leaving 4 bases unmatched. The CDR3 sequence is CASSRTGGSNQPQHF. DNA for the CDR3: TGTGCCAGTAGTCGAACAGGGGGAAGCAATCAGCCCCAGCATTTT.

The rearrangement uses TRBV7-9 and TRBJ1-1, with 9 bases matching TRBD1. Germline CDR1 SEHNR, CDR2 FQNEAQ (reference sequence). This CDR3 region has 18 residues. V dropped 4 bases and J dropped 4; count of bases not matched to a gene: 16. Written as DNA, the CDR3 is TGTGCCAGCAGCTCCTTACCGGGACAGGGAACAGGGAGCACTGAAGCTTTCTTT. Encoded protein: CASSSLPGQGTGSTEAFF.

The chain couples TRBV5-5 to TRBJ1-1; D gene ambiguous. The CDR3 is 12 residues long. Germline V gene sequence: CDR1 SGHKS, CDR2 YYEKEE (reference sequence). V was cut by 0 bases and J by 8 bases, with 8 bases left in between. CDR3 nucleotides: TGTGCCAGCAGCTTGGGATCCGGCGAAGCTTTCTTT. As protein: CASSLGSGEAFF.

V and J are TRBV7-9 and TRBJ1-5, with unresolved D. CDR3 length: 14 residues. Germline CDR1 and CDR2: SEHNR and FQNEAQ (reference sequence). V was cut by 2 bases and J by 0 bases, with 5 bases left in between. CDR3 nucleotides: TGTGCCAGCAGCTTACCTTATAGCAATCAGCCCCAGCATTTT. Residues: CASSLPYSNQPQHF. Full variable domain (remainder filled in from reference TRBV7-9 and TRBJ1-5): DTGVSQNPRHKITKRGQNVTFRCDPISEHNRLYWYRQTLGQGPEFLTYFQNEAQLEKSRLLSDRFSAERPKGSFSTLEIQRTEQGDSAMYLCASSLPYSNQPQHFGDGTRLSIL.

The J gene is TRBJ2-5, the V gene TRBV4-2; TRBD2 agrees at 7 bases. J was trimmed by 4 bases and V by 8 bases; bases with no gene match: 16. The CDR3 has 16 amino acids. Germline V gene sequence: CDR1 LGHNA, CDR2 YNFKEQ. For the CDR3, the DNA is TGTGCCAGCGGTGTGGGGAGGGGCCTCAAGGCAGAGACCCAGTACTTC. Translated, it gives CASGVGRGLKAETQYF.

This clone was seen a single time. The V gene is TRBV3-1 (or the pseudogene TRBV3-2), the J gene TRBJ2-2, with 8 bases matching TRBD1. The germline gives CDR1 LGHDT, CDR2 YNNKEL (reference sequence). The CDR3 extends over 14 amino acids. The V gene end was trimmed by 4 bases and the J gene end by 5 bases; junction bases not matched to a gene: 3. The CDR3 protein is CASSRTGRTGELFF. The CDR3 coding sequence is TGTGCCAGCAGCCGGACAGGGCGGACCGGGGAGCTGTTTTTT.

This chain links TRBV11-2 with TRBJ2-1, with unresolved D. Germline values: CDR1 SGHAT, CDR2 FQNNGV. CDR3 length: 16 residues. V lost 1 base and J lost 5, with 15 bases in between. CDR3 sequence reads: CASSLVRLGQNNEQFF. CDR3 coding DNA: TGTGCCAGCAGCTTAGTTCGGTTAGGGCAGAACAATGAGCAGTTCTTC.

The rearrangement links TRBV2 to TRBJ1-1; D not certain. The germline V gene has CDR1 SNHLY and CDR2 FYNNEI. V was shortened by 4 bases and J by 3 bases, with 6 bases between the two germline ends. This CDR3 region has 12 residues. The CDR3 region has the DNA TGTGCCAGCAGTGGGAGGGACACTGAAGCTTTCTTT. Amino acids: CASSGRDTEAFF.

This clone was picked up a small number of times. The chain has TRBV11-2 and TRBJ2-7; a weak D match, TRBD2 (7 bases). V was pared by 5 bases and J by 3 bases, with 20 bases between. Looked up from germline, CDR1 is SGHAT and CDR2 is FQNNGV. This CDR3 contains 16 residues. CDR3 sequence (DNA): TGTGCCAGCAGCCGAGTGCGGGGGCGTGGGGGCTACGAGCAGTACTTC. It encodes CASSRVRGRGGYEQYF.

CDR3 region: CASSLAKDAGNTIYF. DNA for the CDR3: TGTGCCAGCAGCTTAGCCAAGGACGCTGGAAACACCATATATTTT. V usage is TRBV7-9 and J usage is TRBJ1-3, with D unresolved. Germline CDR1 SEHNR, CDR2 FQNEAQ (reference sequence). Trimming stripped 0 bases from V and 2 bases from J, with 8 bases between. This CDR3 has 15 residues.

V is TRBV27 and J is TRBJ2-5; 7 bases are a match to TRBD1. CDR3 length: 14 amino acids. V lost 5 bases to trimming and J lost 1 base; unmatched junction nucleotides: 4. Germline assignment: CDR1 MNHEY and CDR2 SMNVEV (reference sequence). The CDR3 spells CASSAQGTQETQYF. The DNA for the CDR3 is TGTGCCAGCAGTGCACAGGGGACCCAAGAGACCCAGTACTTC.